The 14 T cell receptor beta chains reported below all come from one sample, sequenced in a study of cytomegalovirus exposure and HLA in healthy donors. PCR involved 60 Vbeta and 13 Jbeta primers. Clones were sequenced by immunoSEQ multiplex PCR, and TCRdb holds only the in-frame ones, with some missing. The table lists fewer than 150,000 clones, 80% of them singletons. The source material was PBMCs. All receptors come from a man in his forties in good health and CMV-seronegative.

A few counts support this clone. V usage is TRBV5-4 and J usage is TRBJ1-2; D unclear. This CDR3 has 12 residues. CDR1 is SGHNT and CDR2 is YYREEE in the germline V gene (reference sequence). Trimming cost V 2 bases and J 6 bases, with 8 bases left between them. The CDR3, as DNA: TGTGCCAGCAGCTTACCGCTAGATGGCTACACCTTC. This translates into CASSLPLDGYTF.

The rearrangement links TRBV6-1 to TRBJ1-1, with D tentatively TRBD1 (5 bases). In germline, CDR1 is MNHNS, CDR2 SASEGT. The CDR3 is 15 residues long. Trimming stripped 2 bases from V and 6 bases from J, with 16 bases between. CDR3 in DNA: TGTGCCAGCAGTGAATCTAATAGGGGTATCGCTGAAGCTTTCTTT. Its protein is CASSESNRGIAEAFF.

This clone appeared a few times. The V gene is TRBV19, the J gene TRBJ1-1; 9 bases map to TRBD1. This CDR3 spans 14 amino acids. Germline values: CDR1 LNHDA, CDR2 SQIVND (reference sequence). The V and J ends lost 6 bases and 4 bases, in that order; junction bases with no gene match: 6. The CDR3 here is CASSTQGAFTEAFF. The DNA for the CDR3 is TGTGCCAGTAGCACACAGGGGGCTTTCACTGAAGCTTTCTTT.

The gene calls are TRBV9 and TRBJ2-2; TRBD2 agrees at 8 bases. Trimming took 0 bases from V and 0 from J; bases not matched to a gene: 1. CDR3 length: 16 residues. CDR1 and CDR2 (germline): SGDLS, YYNGEE. This CDR3 reads CASSVASGPNTGELFF. Here the CDR3 DNA reads TGTGCCAGCAGCGTAGCTAGCGGGCCGAACACCGGGGAGCTGTTTTTT.

This chain joins TRBV28 and TRBJ1-5; no definite D call. V was clipped by 8 bases and J by 1 base, with 6 bases between them. The germline gives CDR1 MDHEN, CDR2 SYDVKM. The CDR3 contains 12 residues. The CDR3 reads CASRSSNQPQHF. DNA of the CDR3: TGTGCCAGCCGAAGCAGCAATCAGCCCCAGCATTTT.

The chain combines TRBV2 with TRBJ2-7, with 7 positions matching TRBD2. The CDR3 loop spans 15 amino acids. The J segment lost 0 bases and the V segment lost 4 bases, leaving 6 bases of the junction unmatched. Germline V gives CDR1 SNHLY, CDR2 FYNNEI. CDR3 sequence reads: CASSGGGGTSYEQYF. DNA for the CDR3: TGTGCCAGCAGTGGCGGGGGAGGAACCTCCTACGAGCAGTACTTC. The whole variable domain, filled in from reference TRBV2 and TRBJ2-7, reads EPEVTQTPSHQVTQMGQEVILRCVPISNHLYFYWYRQILGQKVEFLVSFYNNEISEKSEIFDDQFSVERPDGSNFTLKIRSTKLEDSAMYFCASSGGGGTSYEQYFGPGTRLTVT.

The chain uses TRBV6-1 and TRBJ2-6; tentative D call: TRBD2 (7 bases). This CDR3 region has 15 residues. Deletions cut 4 bases from V and 2 bases from J, with 9 bases between. Germline CDR1 and CDR2: MNHNS and SASEGT. In DNA form, the CDR3 reads TGTGCCAGCAGTGCGGGGGGCGCTGGGGCCAACGTCCTGACTTTC. Its translation is CASSAGGAGANVLTF.

This chain joins TRBV18 and TRBJ2-5; D unresolved. The V end lost 3 bases, the J end lost 0 bases, and 5 bases lay between the germline ends. The CDR3 extends over 13 amino acids. Germline loops: CDR1 KGHSH, CDR2 LQKENI. CDR3 DNA: TGTGCCAGCTCACCTAACTACCAAGAGACCCAGTACTTC. Its protein is CASSPNYQETQYF.

The chain is built from TRBV2 and TRBJ1-3; D is undetermined. This CDR3 region has 15 residues. Trimming took 6 bases from V and 8 from J, leaving 20 bases between them. Germline CDR1 reads SNHLY; CDR2 reads FYNNEI. The CDR3, as DNA: TGTGCCAGCAGGACGACACAAATCTCGATGGACACCATATATTTT. The encoded protein is CASRTTQISMDTIYF.

This chain joins TRBV2 and TRBJ1-2, with 7 nucleotides matching TRBD1. Germline assignment: CDR1 SNHLY and CDR2 FYNNEI. The trim removed 8 bases at V and 4 bases at J, leaving 7 bases unmatched. CDR3 length equals 13 residues. In DNA, the CDR3 is TGTGCCAGCGCGGGACAGCTAAGCTATGGCTACACCTTC. Translating it yields CASAGQLSYGYTF.

The gene calls are TRBV9 and TRBJ2-7, with D hard to call. CDR3 length: 13 residues. Trimming pared 0 bases from V and 3 bases from J, leaving 7 bases between. Germline CDR1 and CDR2: SGDLS and YYNGEE. The CDR3 loop reads CASSVAVGYEQYF. CDR3 DNA sequence: TGTGCCAGCAGCGTAGCGGTCGGCTACGAGCAGTACTTC.

The rearrangement joins TRBV28 to TRBJ2-2, with D perhaps matching TRBD2 (7 bases). The CDR3 contains 15 residues. The V gene's germline CDR1 is MDHEN and CDR2 SYDVKM. V shed 7 bases and J shed 6 bases, with 18 bases lying between them. CDR3 sequence reads: CASTGGGRLAGELFF. In nucleotides, the CDR3 is TGTGCCAGCACTGGGGGGGGGCGGCTCGCCGGGGAGCTGTTTTTT.

The V and J genes are TRBV5-1 and TRBJ1-2; D perhaps matches TRBD1 (6 bases). Germline V gene data show CDR1 as SGHRS and CDR2 as YFSETQ. V lost 0 bases and J 1 base, leaving 10 bases between the germline ends. The CDR3 spans 15 residues. The CDR3 is CASSLEGGFNYGYTF. CDR3 in DNA: TGCGCCAGCAGCTTGGAAGGGGGATTTAACTATGGCTACACCTTC.

The rearrangement links TRBV29-1 to TRBJ2-5, with TRBD1 matching over 9 bases. The CDR3 contains 12 residues. V lost 7 bases, J lost 5 bases, and 5 bases stayed unmatched. Germline V gene data show CDR1 as SQVTM and CDR2 as ANQGSEA. CDR3 sequence: CSGGTGKETQYF. For the CDR3, the DNA is TGCAGCGGGGGGACAGGGAAGGAGACCCAGTACTTC.